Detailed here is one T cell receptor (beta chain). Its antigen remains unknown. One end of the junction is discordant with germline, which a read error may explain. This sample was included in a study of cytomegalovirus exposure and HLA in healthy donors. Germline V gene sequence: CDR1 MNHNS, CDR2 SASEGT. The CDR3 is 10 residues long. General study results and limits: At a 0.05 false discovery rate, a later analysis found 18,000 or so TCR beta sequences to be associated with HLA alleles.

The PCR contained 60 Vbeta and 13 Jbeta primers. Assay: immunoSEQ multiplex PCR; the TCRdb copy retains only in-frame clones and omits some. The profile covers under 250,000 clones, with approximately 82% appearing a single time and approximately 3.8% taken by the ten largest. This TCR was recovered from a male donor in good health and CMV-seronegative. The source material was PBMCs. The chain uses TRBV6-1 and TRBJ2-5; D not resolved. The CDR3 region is CASSEETQYF. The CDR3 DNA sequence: TGTGCCAGCAGCGAAGAGACCCAGTACTTC.